The T cell receptor beta chain described here comes from a study of blood T cell repertoires in COVID-19. Study-wide background: Samples came from the United States, Italy and Spain, spanning acute and convalescent COVID-19. T cells, B-cell-depleted T cells, or PBMCs provided the cDNA or gDNA that served as material.

The assay was immunoSEQ multiplex PCR, and TCRdb's table has in-frame clones only and misses some. The top ten hold about 12% of the sample, which has tens of thousands of clones, about 80% seen once. Germline-derived CDR1 and CDR2 are SGHAT and FQNNGV. This CDR3 region has 14 residues. With 5 bases removed from V and 4 bases from J, the gap between germline ends came to 14 bases. Sequencing input: peripheral blood. This sequence was found in a human donor in a cohort sampled during active COVID-19. The chain employs TRBV11-2 and TRBJ1-2, with D unresolved. The CDR3 loop is CASSPAGVGYGYTF. The DNA for the CDR3 is TGTGCCAGCAGCCCGGCCGGGGTCGGCTATGGCTACACCTTC.